This T cell receptor beta chain was captured by sequencing in a study of T cell repertoires in aging, cancer and after chemotherapy. This CDR3 has 15 amino acids. Trimming pared 4 bases from V and 8 bases from J, leaving 21 bases between. Looked up from germline, CDR1 is SGHDT and CDR2 is YYEEEE. Amplification of TCR beta used genomic DNA extracted from peripheral blood. Rearranged V-D-J TRB sequences were amplified with a mixed TRB-A/B primer pool. MiXCR, applied by TCRdb to the multiplex PCR reads, yields one record per CDR3 protein. The sample shows under 8,500 distinct CDR3 sequences, approximately 30% of them seen only once. This clonotype was recorded only once.

V and J are TRBV5-6 and TRBJ1-2, with D tentatively TRBD1 (5 bases). What was sequenced was blood. This TCR was recovered from a human donor with a blood cancer. CDR3 nucleotides: TGTGCCAGCAGCGCCGATTCCGGGGCCCTGAGCGGCTACACCTTC. This translates into CASSADSGALSGYTF. Based on the CDR3 plus reference TRBV5-6 and TRBJ1-2, the full variable domain is DAGVTQSPTHLIKTRGQQVTLRCSPKSGHDTVSWYQQALGQGPQFIFQYYEEEERQRGNFPDRFSGHQFPNYSSELNVNALLLGDSALYLCASSADSGALSGYTFGSGTRLTVV.